A selection of T cell receptor beta chains follows, all from one sample in a study of neurological immune-mediated disorders. From the 5' RACE reads, TCRdb called clonotypes with MiXCR, one entry per CDR3 protein. This sample carries about 21,000 distinct CDR3 sequences, 15% of them seen once, and the ten largest clones take around 16%. Sequenced: PBMCs. The receptors here all came from a female donor with HTLV-1-associated myelopathy (HAM/TSP). The CDR3 runs from the conserved cysteine through the conserved F or W. D genes are given only for firm matches. Clone size is shown for a subset of rows, as once, few, many or a class of expanded clone.

J gene,V gene,clone size,D gene,CDR3 protein,CDR3 DNA
TRBJ1-4,TRBV5-1,.,.,CASSPRTPQGKEKLFF,TGCGCCAGCAGCCCCCGGACACCGCAGGGAAAGGAAAAACTGTTTTTT
TRBJ2-3,TRBV20-1,many,TRBD2,CSARGASGSSTDTQYF,TGCAGTGCTAGGGGGGCTAGCGGGAGTAGCACAGATACGCAGTATTTT
TRBJ2-7,TRBV18,.,TRBD1,CASSPIPGQGPGEKYF,TGTGCCAGCTCACCTATCCCCGGACAGGGGCCAGGAGAGAAGTACTTC
TRBJ2-1,TRBV14,many,.,CASSLTTSSRYNEQFF,TGTGCCAGCAGCCTTACCACTAGTTCGCGGTACAATGAGCAGTTCTTC
TRBJ2-6,TRBV5-4,many,.,CASSSTSSGANVLTF,TGTGCCAGCAGCTCCACGAGCTCTGGGGCCAACGTCCTGACTTTC
TRBJ2-5,TRBV14,many,TRBD1,CASSRRGTGAWETQYF,TGTGCCAGCAGTCGTCGGGGGACAGGGGCTTGGGAGACCCAGTACTTC
TRBJ2-5,TRBV27,.,TRBD1,CASSFGQGYQETQYF,TGTGCCAGTAGTTTTGGACAGGGGTACCAAGAGACCCAGTACTTC
TRBJ2-5,TRBV5-1,few,.,CASSGGSQETQYF,TGCGCCAGCAGTGGAGGATCCCAAGAGACCCAGTACTTC
TRBJ2-1,TRBV11-3,many,.,CASSLDLGFGAYNEQFF,TGTGCCAGCAGCTTAGATCTCGGGTTTGGCGCCTACAATGAGCAGTTCTTC
TRBJ2-1,TRBV20-1,many,TRBD2,CSASPAGDLNEQFF,TGCAGTGCTAGTCCAGCGGGAGACTTAAATGAGCAGTTCTTC
TRBJ2-5,TRBV7-2,many,.,CASTPVAGDGTQYF,TGTGCCAGCACCCCGGTTGCCGGGGACGGGACCCAGTACTTC
TRBJ2-1,TRBV5-1,many,TRBD2,CASSRTSGSYNEQFF,TGCGCCAGCAGCAGGACTAGCGGGAGTTACAATGAGCAGTTCTTC
TRBJ2-7,TRBV7-9,few,.,CASSLLGDGGEQYF,TGTGCCAGCAGCTTATTAGGGGACGGAGGGGAGCAGTACTTC
TRBJ2-7,TRBV5-1,many,TRBD2,CASSVGTSGRWTYEQYF,TGCGCCAGCAGCGTAGGGACTAGCGGGAGGTGGACCTACGAGCAGTACTTC
TRBJ2-3,TRBV5-1,many,TRBD2,CASSRSGRATDTQYF,TGCGCCAGCAGCCGCAGCGGGAGGGCCACAGATACGCAGTATTTT
TRBJ1-2,TRBV2,many,TRBD1,CASFLTTGRGRDYGYTF,TGTGCCAGCTTTCTCACTACGGGCAGGGGGAGGGACTATGGCTACACCTTC
TRBJ2-3,TRBV7-2,many,.,CASSLGGTDTQYF,TGTGCCAGCAGCTTAGGGGGCACAGATACGCAGTATTTT
TRBJ2-3,TRBV5-1,many,.,CASSSDVYGDYTQYF,TGCGCCAGCAGCTCCGACGTTTACGGGGATTATACGCAGTATTTT
TRBJ2-2,TRBV5-1,medium-sized,.,CASSAFNTGELFF,TGCGCCAGCAGCGCCTTTAACACCGGGGAGCTGTTTTTT
TRBJ1-3,TRBV10-3,many,.,CAISESGAAGNTIYF,TGTGCCATCAGTGAGTCAGGGGCTGCTGGAAACACCATATATTTT
TRBJ2-2,TRBV4-2,many,TRBD1,CASSQFGTGNTGELFF,TGTGCCAGCAGCCAATTCGGGACAGGCAACACCGGGGAGCTGTTTTTT
TRBJ2-5,TRBV27,many,.,CASSPPRPGKTQYF,TGTGCCAGCAGTCCCCCTCGCCCTGGGAAGACCCAGTACTTC
TRBJ2-1,TRBV5-1,many,.,CASSLAAFNEQFF,TGCGCCAGCAGCTTGGCCGCGTTCAATGAGCAGTTCTTC
TRBJ2-7,TRBV10-3,.,TRBD1,CAIRDRDSESYEQYF,TGTGCCATCAGAGACAGGGATTCAGAATCCTACGAGCAGTACTTC
TRBJ2-3,TRBV20-1,many,.,CSESGLTTDTQYF,TGCAGTGAAAGCGGACTCACCACAGATACGCAGTATTTT
TRBJ1-2,TRBV3-1,many,.,CASTSTNGYGYTF,TGTGCCAGCACCTCTACTAATGGCTATGGCTACACCTTC
TRBJ2-7,TRBV20-1,many,TRBD2,CSVGRGAYEQYF,TGCAGTGTCGGGCGGGGGGCCTACGAGCAGTACTTC